This T cell receptor (beta chain) stems from a study of OX40 agonist ivuxolimab in advanced cancers. Profiled with immunoSEQ multiplex PCR; TCRdb holds only in-frame clones, not every one. The top ten hold 35% to 45% of the sample, which has under 45,000 clones, roughly 80% seen once. Sequences were derived from CD4+ or CD8+ T cells sorted from blood, sampled in a trial of the OX40 agonist ivuxolimab. The receptor's source is an adult with an advanced solid tumor such as melanoma, head and neck, liver or kidney cancer.

Here the CDR3 reads CASSIGLRASGRRNEQFF. CDR3 coding DNA: TGTGCCAGTAGTATAGGGCTACGGGCTAGCGGGAGGAGAAATGAGCAGTTCTTC. V gene TRBV19 combines with J gene TRBJ2-1; 11 positions match TRBD2. The CDR3 has 18 residues. Germline CDR1 reads LNHDA; CDR2 reads SQIVND (reference sequence). The V segment lost 1 base and the J segment 7 bases; nucleotides outside the gene matches: 12.